This T cell receptor (beta chain) originates from a study of patients and donors after allogeneic stem cell transplantation. TCRdb processed the RT-PCR reads anew with MiXCR; each CDR3 protein has one entry. The table includes roughly 140,000 distinct CDR3 sequences, 30% to 45% detected once. The V and J ends lost 3 bases and 6 bases respectively, with 15 bases between them. The germline gives CDR1 SGHRS, CDR2 YFSETQ. The CDR3 extends over 15 amino acids. The sample comprised blood, either unsorted or a sorted T cell fraction (not recorded which). The clonotype comes from a human donor who was either an allogeneic HSCT recipient or a stem cell or donor lymphocyte infusion donor (not recorded which). It is not recorded whose cells these are; they may come from a transplant donor. V gene TRBV5-1 combines with J gene TRBJ1-4; a weak D match, TRBD1 (6 bases). CDR3 loop: CASSYRGPGDEKLFF. The CDR3 bases are TGCGCCAGCAGCTACCGGGGGCCTGGGGATGAAAAACTGTTTTTT.